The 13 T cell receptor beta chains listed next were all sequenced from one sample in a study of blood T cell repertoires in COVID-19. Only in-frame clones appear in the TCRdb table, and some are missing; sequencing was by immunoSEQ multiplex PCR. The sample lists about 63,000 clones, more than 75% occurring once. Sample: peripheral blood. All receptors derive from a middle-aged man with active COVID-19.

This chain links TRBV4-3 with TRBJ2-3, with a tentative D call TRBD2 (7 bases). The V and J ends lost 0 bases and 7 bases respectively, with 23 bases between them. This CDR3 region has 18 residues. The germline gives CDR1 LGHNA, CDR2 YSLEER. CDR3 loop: CASSQEPFRGGRTNTQYF. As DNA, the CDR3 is TGCGCCAGCAGCCAAGAACCTTTTAGGGGGGGCCGGACAAATACGCAGTATTTT.

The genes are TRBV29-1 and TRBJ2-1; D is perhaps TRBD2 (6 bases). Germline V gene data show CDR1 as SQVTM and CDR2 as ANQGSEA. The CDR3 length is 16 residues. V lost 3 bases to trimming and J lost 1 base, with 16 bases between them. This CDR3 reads CSVDHLAWFSYNEQFF. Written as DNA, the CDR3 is TGCAGCGTTGATCACCTAGCGTGGTTTTCCTACAATGAGCAGTTCTTC.

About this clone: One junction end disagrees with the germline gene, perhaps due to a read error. CDR3 DNA: TGTGCCACCAGCTCCGGACAGGTGAATACTGAAGCTTTCTTT. This sequence encodes CATSSGQVNTEAFF. The chain links TRBV24-1 to TRBJ1-1; 7 bases match TRBD1. Germline assignment: CDR1 KGHDR and CDR2 SFDVKD. The CDR3 spans 14 residues.

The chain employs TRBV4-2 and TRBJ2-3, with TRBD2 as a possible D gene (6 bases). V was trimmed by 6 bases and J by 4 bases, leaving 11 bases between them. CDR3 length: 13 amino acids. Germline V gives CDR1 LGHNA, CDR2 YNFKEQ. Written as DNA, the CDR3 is TGTGCCAGCAGTAATAGGGAGGCAGATACGCAGTATTTT. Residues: CASSNREADTQYF.

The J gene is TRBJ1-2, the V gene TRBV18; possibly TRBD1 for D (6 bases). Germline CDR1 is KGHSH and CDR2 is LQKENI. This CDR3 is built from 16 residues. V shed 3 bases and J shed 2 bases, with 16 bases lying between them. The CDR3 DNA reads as TGTGCCAGCTCACCCAACCCCGGGACACAGAACTATGGCTACACCTTC. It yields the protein CASSPNPGTQNYGYTF.

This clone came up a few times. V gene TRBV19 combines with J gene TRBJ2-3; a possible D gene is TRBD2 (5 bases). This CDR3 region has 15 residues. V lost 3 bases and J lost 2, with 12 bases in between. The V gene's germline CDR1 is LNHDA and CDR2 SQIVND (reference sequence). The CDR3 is CASSIQGLHTDTQYF. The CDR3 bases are TGTGCCAGTAGTATTCAAGGACTTCACACAGATACGCAGTATTTT.

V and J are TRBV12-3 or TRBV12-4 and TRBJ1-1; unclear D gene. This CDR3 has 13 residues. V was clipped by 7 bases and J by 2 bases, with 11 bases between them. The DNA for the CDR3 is TGTGCCAGCAATTCTCGACTCAACACTGAAGCTTTCTTT. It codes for CASNSRLNTEAFF.

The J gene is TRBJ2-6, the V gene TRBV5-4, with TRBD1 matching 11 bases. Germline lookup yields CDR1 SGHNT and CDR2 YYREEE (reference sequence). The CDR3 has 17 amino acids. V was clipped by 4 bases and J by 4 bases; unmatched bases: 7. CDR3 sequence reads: CASSPDRGLVGANVLTF. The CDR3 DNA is TGTGCCAGCAGCCCGGACAGGGGGCTAGTCGGGGCCAACGTCCTGACTTTC.

The DNA for the CDR3 is TGTGCCACCAGTGAAACATACGGACAGGGATACACCGGGGAGCTGTTTTTT. Translation: CATSETYGQGYTGELFF. J is TRBJ2-2 and V is TRBV24-1; TRBD1 matches at 8 bases. Germline V gives CDR1 KGHDR, CDR2 SFDVKD. V was clipped by 4 bases and J by 3 bases; unmatched bases: 9. The length of the CDR3 is 17 residues.

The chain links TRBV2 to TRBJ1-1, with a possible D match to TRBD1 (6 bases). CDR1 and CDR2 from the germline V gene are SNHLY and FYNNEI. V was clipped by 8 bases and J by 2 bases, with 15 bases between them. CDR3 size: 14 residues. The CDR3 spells CASRIGDINTEAFF. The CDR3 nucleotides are TGTGCCAGCCGGATAGGGGACATTAACACTGAAGCTTTCTTT.

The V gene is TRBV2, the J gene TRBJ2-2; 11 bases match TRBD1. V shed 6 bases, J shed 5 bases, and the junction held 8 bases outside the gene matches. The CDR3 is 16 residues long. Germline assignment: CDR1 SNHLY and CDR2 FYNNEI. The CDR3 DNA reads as TGTGCCAGCAGAGGACAGGGGGCGGTCAATACCGGGGAGCTGTTTTTT. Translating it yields CASRGQGAVNTGELFF.

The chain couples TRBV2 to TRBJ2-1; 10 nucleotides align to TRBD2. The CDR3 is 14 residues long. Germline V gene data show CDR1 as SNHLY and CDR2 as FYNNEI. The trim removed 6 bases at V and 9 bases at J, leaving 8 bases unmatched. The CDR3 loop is CASRVAGGRGEQFF. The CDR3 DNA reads TGTGCCAGCAGAGTAGCGGGAGGCCGGGGTGAGCAGTTCTTC.

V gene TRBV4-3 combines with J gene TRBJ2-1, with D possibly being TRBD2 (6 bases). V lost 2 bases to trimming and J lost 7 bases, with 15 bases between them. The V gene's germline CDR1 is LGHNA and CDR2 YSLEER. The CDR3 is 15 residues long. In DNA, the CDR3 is TGCGCCAGCAGCCAATCTGCGCGGGACCGAAATGAGCAGTTCTTC. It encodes CASSQSARDRNEQFF.